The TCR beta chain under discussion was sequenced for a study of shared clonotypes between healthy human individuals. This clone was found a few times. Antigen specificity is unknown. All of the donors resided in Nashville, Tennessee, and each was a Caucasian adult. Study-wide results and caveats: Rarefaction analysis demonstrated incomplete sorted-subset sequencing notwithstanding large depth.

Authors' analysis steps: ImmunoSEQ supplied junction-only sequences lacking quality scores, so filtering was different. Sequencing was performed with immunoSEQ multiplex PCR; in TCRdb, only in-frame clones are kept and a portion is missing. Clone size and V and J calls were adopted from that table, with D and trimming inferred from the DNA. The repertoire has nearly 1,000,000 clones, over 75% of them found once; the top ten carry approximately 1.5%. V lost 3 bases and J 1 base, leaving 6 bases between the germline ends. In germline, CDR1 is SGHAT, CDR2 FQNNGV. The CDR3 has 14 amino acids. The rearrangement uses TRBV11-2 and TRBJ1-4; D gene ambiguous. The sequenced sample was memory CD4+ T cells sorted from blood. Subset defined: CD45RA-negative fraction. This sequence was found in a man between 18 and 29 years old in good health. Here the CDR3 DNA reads TGTGCCAGCAGCTTTACGGGAACTAATGAAAAACTGTTTTTT. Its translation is CASSFTGTNEKLFF.